Listed below are T cell receptor beta chains from one sample, sequenced in a study of T cells in Graves' hyperthyroidism and ophthalmopathy. Via MiXCR, TCRdb re-called the multiplex PCR reads, giving one row per CDR3 protein. Of a few hundred thousand distinct CDR3 sequences in the sample, roughly 13% are singletons; the top ten hold 5% to 6%. Sequencing was performed on blood. The receptors stem from a woman aged 18-29 years with Graves' hyperthyroidism. The CDR3 runs from the conserved cysteine through the conserved F or W. Each record gives: V gene, J gene, clone size, D gene, CDR3 DNA, CDR3 protein. The D gene is left open where the match is weak. For some rows the clone size is stated as once, few or many, or as a class when expanded; others skip it.

>TRBV11-2|TRBJ2-3|-|TRBD2
TGTGCCAGCAGCCCTTGGGGTAGCGGGAGCTCAGATACGCAGTATTTT
CASSPWGSGSSDTQYF
>TRBV12-3/TRBV12-4|TRBJ1-5|-|-
TGTGCCAGCAGTTTAGAACCCAGGGGCGGTCAGCCCCAGCATTTT
CASSLEPRGGQPQHF
>TRBV29-1|TRBJ2-5|-|TRBD2
TGCAGCGTAGCGGGAGGGTATGAGACCCAGTACTTC
CSVAGGYETQYF
>TRBV10-3|TRBJ2-5|many|-
TGTGCCATCAGTGAAGGAGCTGGAGAGACCCAGTACTTC
CAISEGAGETQYF
>TRBV18|TRBJ2-7|many|-
TGTGCCAGCTCCCATAAGGAATCCGTCCACGAGCAGTACTTC
CASSHKESVHEQYF
>TRBV4-1|TRBJ1-2|many|TRBD1
TGCGCCAGCAGCCTGATGGGACAGGGGACGTGGAACTATGGCTACACCTTC
CASSLMGQGTWNYGYTF
>TRBV15|TRBJ1-2|-|-
TGTGCCACCAGCAGAGATTCAGGGAACTATGGCTACACCTTC
CATSRDSGNYGYTF
>TRBV29-1|TRBJ2-1|many|-
TGCAGCGTTGAGGACCATAGCTCCTACAATGAGCAGTTCTTC
CSVEDHSSYNEQFF
>TRBV11-1|TRBJ2-2|many|TRBD1
TGTGCCAGCAGAACTAAAGCAGCTCCCGGGACAGGGGGCACCGGGGAGCTGTTTTTT
CASRTKAAPGTGGTGELFF
>TRBV5-1|TRBJ2-1|-|-
TGCGCCAGCAGCGCAAACGCAGGGCGGGGCAGTGAGCAGTTCTTC
CASSANAGRGSEQFF
>TRBV6-2/TRBV6-3|TRBJ2-1|few|-
TGTGCCAGCAGTAGGGACTTTTACGGGGGCAATGAGCAGTTCTTC
CASSRDFYGGNEQFF
>TRBV6-2/TRBV6-3|TRBJ2-7|-|TRBD1
TGTGCCAGCAGTGCCCGGGACAGGTATTACGAGCAGTACTTC
CASSARDRYYEQYF
>TRBV2|TRBJ1-6|many|TRBD1
TGTGCCAGCAGTTCGGACAGGTCGGATTCACCCCTCCACTTT
CASSSDRSDSPLHF
>TRBV7-8|TRBJ2-7|-|TRBD2
TGTGCCAGCAGCTTAGCCCTCGGGACTAGCCCCTACGAGCAGTACTTC
CASSLALGTSPYEQYF
>TRBV10-3|TRBJ2-5|many|-
TGTGCCATCAGTGACGGACAGAAAGAGACCCAGTACTTC
CAISDGQKETQYF
>TRBV7-9|TRBJ2-5|many|-
TGTGCCAGCAGCCCCCCCCCGGACCCGGTAAAGACCCAGTACTTC
CASSPPPDPVKTQYF
>TRBV28|TRBJ2-7|-|-
TGTGCCAGCATCACCCAGATCTACGAGCAGTACTTC
CASITQIYEQYF
>TRBV5-1|TRBJ2-5|few|TRBD2
TGCGCCAGCAGCTTGGTTAGCGGGAGGACCATCCGCCGGGAGACCCAGTACTTC
CASSLVSGRTIRRETQYF
>TRBV28|TRBJ2-7|-|-
TGTGCCAGCAGTTTTTTTGCCCTCCCCGAGCAGTACTTC
CASSFFALPEQYF
>TRBV19|TRBJ2-1|few|-
TGTGCCAGTAGTCTGCGCCGGGACCAACGGGGAAATGAGCAGTTCTTC
CASSLRRDQRGNEQFF
>TRBV12-3/TRBV12-4|TRBJ1-5|many|-
TGTGCCAGCAGTTTAGATGTATCTTTCAGCAATCAGCCCCAGCATTTT
CASSLDVSFSNQPQHF
>TRBV6-2/TRBV6-3|TRBJ1-5|many|-
TGTGCCAGCAGTTACGGTACCGAGAATCAGCCCCAGCATTTT
CASSYGTENQPQHF
>TRBV2|TRBJ2-1|many|-
TGTGCCAGCTGGGGGGGCGGTGGAAATGAGCAGTTCTTC
CASWGGGGNEQFF
>TRBV29-1|TRBJ1-2|many|-
TGCAGCGTTGAAGATCGTACAGCTAACTATGGCTACACCTTC
CSVEDRTANYGYTF
>TRBV3-1|TRBJ2-7|many|-
TGTGCCAGCAGCCAAGACACGGTGTCACACGAGCAGTACTTC
CASSQDTVSHEQYF
>TRBV3-1|TRBJ1-3|-|-
TGTGCCAGCAGCTCCAGTAACTCTGGAAACACCATATATTTT
CASSSSNSGNTIYF
>TRBV28|TRBJ2-7|many|TRBD1
TGTGCCAGCAGTTCACCGGGACAGGGGCCCTACGAGCAGTACTTC
CASSSPGQGPYEQYF
>TRBV7-9|TRBJ1-4|-|-
TGTGCCAGCAGCTACAGCCGGGACTTCAATGAAAAACTGTTTTTT
CASSYSRDFNEKLFF
>TRBV5-1|TRBJ2-3|many|-
TGCGCCAGCAGCTTGGGGAGGGCCATCGGCACAGATACGCAGTATTTT
CASSLGRAIGTDTQYF
>TRBV20-1|TRBJ2-3|many|TRBD2
TGCAGTGCTAGAGATCTAGCGGGAGTCCCAGATACGCAGTATTTT
CSARDLAGVPDTQYF
>TRBV20-1|TRBJ2-6|-|-
TGCAGTGCTAGGCCAGCTGGGGCCAACGTCCTGACTTTC
CSARPAGANVLTF
>TRBV27|TRBJ1-5|many|-
TGTGCCAGCAGGAAAACAGAGAATCGCCAGCCCCAGCATTTT
CASRKTENRQPQHF
>TRBV30|TRBJ2-4|-|TRBD2
TGTGCCTGGGGTCGGGGGGAAAACATTCAGTACTTC
CAWGRGENIQYF
>TRBV6-4|TRBJ2-2|-|-
TGTGCCAGCCGCGCACTAGATAACACCGGGGAGCTGTTTTTT
CASRALDNTGELFF